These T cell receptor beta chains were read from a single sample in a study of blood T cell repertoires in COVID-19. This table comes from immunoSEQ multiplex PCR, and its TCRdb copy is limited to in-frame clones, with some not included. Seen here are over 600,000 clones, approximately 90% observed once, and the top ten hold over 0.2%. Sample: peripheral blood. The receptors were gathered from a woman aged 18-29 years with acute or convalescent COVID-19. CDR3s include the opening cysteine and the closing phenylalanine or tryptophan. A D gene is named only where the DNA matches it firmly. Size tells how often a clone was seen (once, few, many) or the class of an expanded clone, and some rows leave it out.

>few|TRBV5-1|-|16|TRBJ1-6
CASSLKNRENNSPLHF
TGCGCCAGCAGCTTGAAAAACAGGGAGAATAATTCACCCCTCCACTTT
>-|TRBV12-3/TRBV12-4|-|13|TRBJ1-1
CASTLDMNTEAFF
TGTGCCAGCACCTTAGATATGAACACTGAAGCTTTCTTT
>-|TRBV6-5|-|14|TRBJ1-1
CASSRQSLGTEAFF
TGTGCCAGCAGCCGACAGTCCTTGGGCACTGAAGCTTTCTTT
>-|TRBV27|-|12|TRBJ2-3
CASSTNRGTQYF
TGTGCCAGCAGCACCAATCGAGGTACGCAGTATTTT
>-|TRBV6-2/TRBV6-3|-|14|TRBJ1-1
CASSYSSMNTEAFF
TGTGCCAGCAGTTACTCGAGCATGAACACTGAAGCTTTCTTT
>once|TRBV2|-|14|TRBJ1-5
CASSAGHLNQPQHF
TGTGCCAGCAGTGCGGGACACCTTAATCAGCCCCAGCATTTT
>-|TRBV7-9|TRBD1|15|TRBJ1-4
CASSLATGGAGKLFF
TGTGCCAGCAGCTTAGCGACAGGGGGCGCAGGAAAACTGTTTTTT
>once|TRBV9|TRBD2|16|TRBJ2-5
CASSVGEGTTQETQYF
TGTGCCAGCAGCGTAGGTGAAGGGACTACCCAAGAGACCCAGTACTTC
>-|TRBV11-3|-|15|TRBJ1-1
CASSPGGTGNTEAFF
TGTGCCAGCAGCCCCGGAGGGACGGGGAACACTGAAGCTTTCTTT
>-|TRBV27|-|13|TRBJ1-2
CASGGAHNYGYTF
TGTGCCAGCGGAGGGGCCCATAACTATGGCTACACCTTC
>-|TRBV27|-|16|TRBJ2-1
CASSTLPTGSYNEQFF
TGTGCCAGCAGCACCCTCCCGACAGGTTCCTACAATGAGCAGTTCTTC
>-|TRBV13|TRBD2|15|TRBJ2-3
CASPLSGGRIDTQYF
TGTGCCAGCCCACTCTCGGGGGGGCGGATAGATACGCAGTATTTT
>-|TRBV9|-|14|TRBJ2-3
CASSVSNSADTQYF
TGTGCCAGCAGCGTGTCGAATAGCGCAGATACGCAGTATTTT
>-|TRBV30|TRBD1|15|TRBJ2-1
CAWDRGPLPYNEQFF
TGTGCCTGGGACAGGGGGCCCCTTCCCTACAATGAGCAGTTCTTC
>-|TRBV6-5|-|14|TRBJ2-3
CASSYSSERERMHF
TGTGCCAGCAGTTACTCGAGTGAGAGGGAGCGGATGCATTTT
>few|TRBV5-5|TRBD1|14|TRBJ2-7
CASSLWTGGYEQYF
TGTGCCAGCAGCTTATGGACAGGGGGCTACGAGCAGTACTTC
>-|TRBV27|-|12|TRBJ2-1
CASSFTGDEQFF
TGTGCCAGCAGTTTTACCGGGGATGAGCAGTTCTTC
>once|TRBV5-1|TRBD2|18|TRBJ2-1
CASRPLAGGLPSYNEQFF
TGCGCCAGCAGACCCCTAGCGGGGGGCCTCCCTTCCTACAATGAGCAGTTCTTC
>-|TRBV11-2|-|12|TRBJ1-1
CASSSSSAEAFF
TGTGCCAGCAGCTCGAGCAGCGCTGAAGCTTTCTTT
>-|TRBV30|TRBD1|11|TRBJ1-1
CACFRGAEAFF
TGTGCCTGTTTCAGGGGGGCTGAAGCTTTCTTT
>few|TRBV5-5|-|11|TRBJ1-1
CASSIGQGAFF
TGTGCCAGCAGCATAGGGCAGGGAGCTTTCTTT
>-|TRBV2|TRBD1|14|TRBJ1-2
CASSQQGANYGYTF
TGTGCCAGCAGTCAACAGGGGGCGAACTATGGCTACACCTTC